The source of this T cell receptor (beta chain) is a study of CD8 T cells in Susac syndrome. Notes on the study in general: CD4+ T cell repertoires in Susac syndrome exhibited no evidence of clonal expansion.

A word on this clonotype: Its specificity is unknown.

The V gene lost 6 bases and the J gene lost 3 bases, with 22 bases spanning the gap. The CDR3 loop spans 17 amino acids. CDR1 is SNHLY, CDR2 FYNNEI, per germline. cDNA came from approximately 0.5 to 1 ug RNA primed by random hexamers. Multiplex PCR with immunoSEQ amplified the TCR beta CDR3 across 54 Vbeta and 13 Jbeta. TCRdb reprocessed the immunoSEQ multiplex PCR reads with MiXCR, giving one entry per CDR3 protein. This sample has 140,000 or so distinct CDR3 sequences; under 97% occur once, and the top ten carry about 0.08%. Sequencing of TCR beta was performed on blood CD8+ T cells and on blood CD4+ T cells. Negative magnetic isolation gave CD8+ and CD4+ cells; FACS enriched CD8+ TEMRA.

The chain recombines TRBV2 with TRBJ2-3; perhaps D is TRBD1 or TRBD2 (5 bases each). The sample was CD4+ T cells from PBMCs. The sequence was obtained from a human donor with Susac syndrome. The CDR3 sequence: CASSAGTVDGRTDTQYF. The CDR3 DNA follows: TGTGCCAGCAGCGCAGGGACCGTTGATGGGCGGACAGATACGCAGTATTTT.